This T cell receptor beta chain was captured by sequencing in a study of cytomegalovirus exposure and HLA in healthy donors. Study conclusions and caveats: An observed cluster of highly shared sequence variants was recorded as a likely sequencing artifact. Immune exposure information available was restricted to CMV serostatus.

This CDR3 comprises 14 residues. Germline CDR1 and CDR2: MNHEY and SMNVEV (reference sequence). V was clipped by 5 bases and J by 2 bases; unmatched bases: 3. Use of 60 Vbeta and 13 Jbeta primers characterized the PCR. Generated by immunoSEQ multiplex PCR, the TCRdb table keeps only in-frame clones and is missing some. The repertoire table contains approximately 45,000 clones. A word on this clone: The antigen remains undetermined.

Input material: PBMCs. This chain uses TRBV27 with TRBJ2-7; 10 bases are shared with TRBD1. This TCR was recovered from a middle-aged woman in good health and CMV-seronegative. Here the CDR3 DNA reads TGTGCCAGCAGTCCGACAGGGGGCGCCTACGAGCAGTACTTC. Its protein is CASSPTGGAYEQYF.